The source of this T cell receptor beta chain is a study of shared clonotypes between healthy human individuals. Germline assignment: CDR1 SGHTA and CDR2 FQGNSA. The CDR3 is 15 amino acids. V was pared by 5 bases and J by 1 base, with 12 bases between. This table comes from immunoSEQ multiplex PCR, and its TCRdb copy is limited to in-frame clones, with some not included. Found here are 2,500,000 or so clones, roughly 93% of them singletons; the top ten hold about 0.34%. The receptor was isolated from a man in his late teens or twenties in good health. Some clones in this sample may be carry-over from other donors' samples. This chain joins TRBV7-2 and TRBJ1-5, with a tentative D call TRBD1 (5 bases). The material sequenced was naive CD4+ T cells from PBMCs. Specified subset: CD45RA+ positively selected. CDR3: CASSIRVGSNQPQHF. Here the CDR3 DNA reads TGTGCCAGCAGCATCAGGGTTGGGAGCAATCAGCCCCAGCATTTT.